These 8 T cell receptor beta chains originate from one sample sequenced in a study of blood T cell repertoires in COVID-19. TCRdb's table, derived via immunoSEQ multiplex PCR, lists solely in-frame clones and lacks some. The profile shows some 150,000 clones, 80% to 90% of them singletons. Input material: peripheral blood. These TCRs come from a man aged 55 to 69 with acute or convalescent COVID-19.

This chain uses TRBV11-3 with TRBJ1-5; tentative D call: TRBD1 (6 bases). The germline V gene has CDR1 SGHNT and CDR2 YENEEA. The CDR3 contains 14 residues. V gave up 5 bases and J gave up 6 bases, with 14 bases separating them. DNA of the CDR3: TGTGCCAGCAGCGCCGCAGGGGATGCTCAGCCCCAGCATTTT. It yields the protein CASSAAGDAQPQHF.

This clone was recorded a few times. The genes are TRBV4-3 and TRBJ1-2, with D maybe TRBD1 (6 bases). Germline CDR1 and CDR2: LGHNA and YSLEER. V was shortened by 0 bases and J by 4 bases, with 15 bases between the two germline ends. The CDR3 extends over 16 amino acids. CDR3 in amino acids: CASSQDIRGGGYGYTF. The DNA for the CDR3 is TGCGCCAGCAGCCAAGACATCCGAGGGGGTGGCTATGGCTACACCTTC.

This chain joins TRBV7-9 and TRBJ2-3, with 10 nucleotides matching TRBD2. Germline-derived CDR1 and CDR2 are SEHNR and FQNEAQ (reference sequence). The CDR3 is 16 residues long. V was clipped by 1 base and J by 5 bases; unmatched bases: 6. CDR3 amino acids: CASSLGSSGGKDTQYF. CDR3 DNA: TGTGCCAGCAGCTTAGGGTCTAGCGGGGGTAAAGATACGCAGTATTTT.

The CDR3, as DNA: TGTGCCAGCAGCTTGGCAGTGGGGAGGGGTAACTATGGCTACACCTTC. Protein: CASSLAVGRGNYGYTF. The chain is built from TRBV5-5 and TRBJ1-2; weak D call: TRBD1 (5 bases). The ends were cut back, 0 bases at V and 1 base at J, with 13 bases in the middle. There are 16 residues in the CDR3. Per the germline V gene, CDR1 is SGHKS and CDR2 is YYEKEE (reference sequence).

The chain links TRBV7-3 to TRBJ2-3, with D uncertain. This CDR3 is 14 amino acids long. V lost 0 bases and J lost 0, with 4 bases in between. CDR1 SGHTA and CDR2 FQGTGA come from the germline V gene. The CDR3, as DNA: TGTGCCAGCAGCTTAACTCCTAGCACAGATACGCAGTATTTT. Protein sequence: CASSLTPSTDTQYF.

The rearrangement joins TRBV28 to TRBJ1-5; D remains unclear. The CDR3 totals 12 residues. Looked up from germline, CDR1 is MDHEN and CDR2 is SYDVKM. Between the trimmed V and J ends, which lost 2 bases and 9 bases, there was a span of 8 bases. In nucleotides, the CDR3 is TGTGCCAGCAGTTTACTACAGCCGCCCCAGCATTTT. It encodes CASSLLQPPQHF.

V gene TRBV2 combines with J gene TRBJ2-7, with 11 bases matching TRBD2. The length of the CDR3 is 15 residues. Germline CDR1 SNHLY, CDR2 FYNNEI. J was trimmed by 7 bases and V by 4 bases; bases with no gene match: 9. CDR3 in amino acids: CASSAGSGGAREQYF. DNA for the CDR3: TGTGCCAGCAGTGCTGGTAGCGGGGGGGCCCGTGAGCAGTACTTC.

This clone has just a few counts. The V and J genes are TRBV7-9 and TRBJ2-7, with 12 bases aligning to TRBD1. Germline V lookup: CDR1 SEHNR, CDR2 FQNEAQ (reference sequence). Trimming at V came to 6 bases and at J to 6 bases, leaving 6 bases not matched to a gene. There are 14 residues in the CDR3. The CDR3: CASSKPGQGAEQYF. For the CDR3, the DNA is TGTGCCAGCAGTAAACCGGGACAGGGGGCCGAGCAGTACTTC.